This TCR beta chain stems from a study of blood T cell repertoires in COVID-19. Study details: T cells, B-cell-depleted T cells, or PBMCs provided the cDNA or gDNA that served as material.

Using immunoSEQ multiplex PCR, the repertoire was profiled, and TCRdb retains in-frame clones only, with some absent. The sample includes hundreds of thousands of clones, roughly 91% of them seen just once. This clone is a singleton in its sample. This may be a read error, as it is one base from a much larger clone. Patients from Seattle were sampled longitudinally, starting during active infection. V was cut by 4 bases and J by 1 base, with 7 bases left in between. Germline CDR1 and CDR2: SGHVS and FNYEAQ. This CDR3 contains 14 residues. This TCR derives from a woman in her forties or fifties with COVID-19, enrolled during active disease. The genes are TRBV7-6 and TRBJ1-4, with a tentative D call TRBD1 (6 bases). The sample comprised peripheral blood. This CDR3 is CASSSQGTNEKLFF. CDR3 coding DNA: TGTGCCAGCAGCTCACAGGGAACTAATGAAAAACTGTTTTTT.